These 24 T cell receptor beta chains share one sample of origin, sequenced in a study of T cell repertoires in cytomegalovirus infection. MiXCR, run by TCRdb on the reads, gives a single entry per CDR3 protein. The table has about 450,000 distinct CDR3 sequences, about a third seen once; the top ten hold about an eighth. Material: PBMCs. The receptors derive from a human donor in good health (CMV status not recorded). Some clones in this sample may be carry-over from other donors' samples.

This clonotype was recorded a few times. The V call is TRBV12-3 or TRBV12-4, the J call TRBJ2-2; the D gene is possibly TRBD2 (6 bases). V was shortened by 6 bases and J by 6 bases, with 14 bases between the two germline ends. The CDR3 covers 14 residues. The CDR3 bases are TGTGCCAGCAGGGGGGGTATACGGGCCGGGGAGCTGTTTTTT. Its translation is CASRGGIRAGELFF.

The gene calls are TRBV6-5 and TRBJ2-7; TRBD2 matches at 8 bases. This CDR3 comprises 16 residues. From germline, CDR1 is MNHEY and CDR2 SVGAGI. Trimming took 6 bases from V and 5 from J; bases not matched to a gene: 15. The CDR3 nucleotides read TGTGCCAGCAGCCACGAGCCTGGACTAGCAAGACACGAGCAGTACTTC. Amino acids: CASSHEPGLARHEQYF.

This CDR3 is CASSPTGPGVAKNIQYF. The CDR3 coding sequence is TGTGCCAGCTCACCTACAGGACCCGGGGTAGCCAAAAACATTCAGTACTTC. The chain employs TRBV18 and TRBJ2-4; D is tentatively TRBD1 or TRBD2 (5 bases each). CDR1 and CDR2 (germline): KGHSH, LQKENI. The CDR3 is made up of 17 amino acids. V was shortened by 3 bases and J by 0 bases, with 15 bases between the two germline ends.

For the CDR3, the DNA is TGTGCCAGCAGCTTAGTGGCAGGGGGTTCAGATACGCAGTATTTT. Amino acid sequence: CASSLVAGGSDTQYF. The V gene is TRBV11-2, the J gene TRBJ2-3; 7 bases map to TRBD1. This CDR3 has 15 amino acids. J was trimmed by 4 bases and V by 1 base; bases with no gene match: 5. Per germline, CDR1 SGHAT and CDR2 FQNNGV.

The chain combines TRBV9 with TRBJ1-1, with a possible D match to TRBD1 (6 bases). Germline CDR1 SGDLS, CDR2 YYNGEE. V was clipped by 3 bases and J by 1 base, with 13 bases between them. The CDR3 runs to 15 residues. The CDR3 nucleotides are TGTGCCAGCAGCGCACACAGGGTGACGAACACTGAAGCTTTCTTT. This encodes CASSAHRVTNTEAFF.

CDR3: CASSLGPIGNIQYF. CDR3 sequence (DNA): TGTGCCAGCAGCTTGGGTCCTATCGGCAACATTCAGTACTTC. The rearrangement links TRBV5-8 to TRBJ2-4; D is unclear. V was trimmed by 0 bases and J by 7 bases, leaving 11 bases between them. Germline loops: CDR1 SGHTS, CDR2 YDEGEE. This CDR3 has 14 residues.

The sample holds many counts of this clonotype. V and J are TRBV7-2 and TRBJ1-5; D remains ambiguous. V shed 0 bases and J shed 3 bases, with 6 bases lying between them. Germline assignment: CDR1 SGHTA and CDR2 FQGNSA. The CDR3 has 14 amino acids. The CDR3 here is CASSLARANQPQHF. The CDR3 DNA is TGTGCCAGCAGCTTAGCAAGGGCCAATCAGCCCCAGCATTTT.

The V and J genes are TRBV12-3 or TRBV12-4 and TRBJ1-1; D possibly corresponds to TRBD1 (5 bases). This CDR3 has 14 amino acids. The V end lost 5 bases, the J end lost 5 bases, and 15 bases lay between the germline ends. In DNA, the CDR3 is TGTGCCAGCAGTCGCGGGACTTCGGTTACTGAAGCTTTCTTT. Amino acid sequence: CASSRGTSVTEAFF.

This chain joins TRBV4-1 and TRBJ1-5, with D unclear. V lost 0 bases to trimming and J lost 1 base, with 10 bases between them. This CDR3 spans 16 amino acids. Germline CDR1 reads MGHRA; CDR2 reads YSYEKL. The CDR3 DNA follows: TGCGCCAGCAGCCAAGAAAGCTGGGAGAGCAATCAGCCCCAGCATTTT. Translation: CASSQESWESNQPQHF.

CDR3 sequence: CASSQGSRTGEEKLFF. The CDR3 nucleotides are TGCGCCAGCAGCCAAGGTTCAAGGACAGGGGAGGAAAAACTGTTTTTT. The chain links TRBV4-1 to TRBJ1-4; TRBD1 aligns across 9 bases. This CDR3 comprises 16 residues. With 1 base clipped from V and 8 bases from J, the junction kept 8 bases outside the gene matches. The germline V gene encodes CDR1 MGHRA and CDR2 YSYEKL.

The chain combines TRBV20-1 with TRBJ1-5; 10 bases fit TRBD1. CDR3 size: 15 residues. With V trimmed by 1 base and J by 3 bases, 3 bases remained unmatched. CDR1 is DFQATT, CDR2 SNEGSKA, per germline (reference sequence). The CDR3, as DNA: TGCAGTGCTAGAGTTGGGACAGGGGCCAATCAGCCCCAGCATTTT. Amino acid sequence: CSARVGTGANQPQHF.

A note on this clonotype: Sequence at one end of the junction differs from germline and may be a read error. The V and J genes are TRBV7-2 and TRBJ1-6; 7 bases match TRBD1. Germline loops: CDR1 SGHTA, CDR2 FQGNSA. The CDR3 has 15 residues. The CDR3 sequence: CDSSLESRGYSPRHF. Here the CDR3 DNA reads TGTGACAGCAGCTTAGAGTCCAGGGGGTATTCACCCCGCCACTTT.

CDR3 DNA sequence: TGCAGTGCTCTTGGGGGGGGAGTCAATGAGCAGTTCTTC. Protein: CSALGGGVNEQFF. This sequence joins TRBV20-1 and TRBJ2-1; 7 bases map to TRBD2. V gave up 5 bases and J gave up 6 bases; unmatched junction bases: 7. Germline V gene sequence: CDR1 DFQATT, CDR2 SNEGSKA (reference sequence). The CDR3 loop spans 13 amino acids.

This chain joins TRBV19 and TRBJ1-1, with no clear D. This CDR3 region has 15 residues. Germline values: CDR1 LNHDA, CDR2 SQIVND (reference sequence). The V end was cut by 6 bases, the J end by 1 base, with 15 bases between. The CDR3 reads CASRAIGQKNTEAFF. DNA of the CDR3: TGTGCCAGTAGGGCGATAGGGCAGAAGAACACTGAAGCTTTCTTT.

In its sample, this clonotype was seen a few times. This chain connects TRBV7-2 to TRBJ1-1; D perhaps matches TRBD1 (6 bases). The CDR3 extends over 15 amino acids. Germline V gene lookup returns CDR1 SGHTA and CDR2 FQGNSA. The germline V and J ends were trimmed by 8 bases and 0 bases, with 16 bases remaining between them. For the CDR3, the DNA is TGTGCCAGCGCCAAAATGACAGGAGTGAACACTGAAGCTTTCTTT. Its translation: CASAKMTGVNTEAFF.

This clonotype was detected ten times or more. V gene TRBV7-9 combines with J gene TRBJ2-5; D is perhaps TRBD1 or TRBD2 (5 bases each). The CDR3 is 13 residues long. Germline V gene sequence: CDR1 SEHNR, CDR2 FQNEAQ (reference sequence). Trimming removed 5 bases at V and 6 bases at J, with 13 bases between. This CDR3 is CASSDRDGQTQYF. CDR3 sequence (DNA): TGTGCCAGCAGCGACCGGGACGGACAGACCCAGTACTTC.

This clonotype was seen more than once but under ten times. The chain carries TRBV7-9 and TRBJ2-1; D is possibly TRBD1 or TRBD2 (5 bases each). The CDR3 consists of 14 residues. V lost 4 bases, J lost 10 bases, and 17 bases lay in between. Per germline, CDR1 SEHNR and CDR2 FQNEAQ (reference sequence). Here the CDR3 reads CASSYQGPSPEQFF. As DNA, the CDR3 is TGTGCCAGCAGCTACCAGGGACCGTCCCCCGAGCAGTTCTTC.

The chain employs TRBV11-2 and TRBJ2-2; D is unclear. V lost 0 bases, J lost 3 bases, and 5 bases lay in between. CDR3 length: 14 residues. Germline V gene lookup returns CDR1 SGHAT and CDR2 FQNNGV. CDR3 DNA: TGTGCCAGCAGCTTAGAATATGACACCGGGGAGCTGTTTTTT. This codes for CASSLEYDTGELFF.

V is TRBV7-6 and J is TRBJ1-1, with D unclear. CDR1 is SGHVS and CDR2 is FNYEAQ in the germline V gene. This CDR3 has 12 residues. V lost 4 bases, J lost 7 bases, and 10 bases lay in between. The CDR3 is CASSYLGNEAFF. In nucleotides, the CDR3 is TGTGCCAGCAGCTACCTTGGAAATGAAGCTTTCTTT.

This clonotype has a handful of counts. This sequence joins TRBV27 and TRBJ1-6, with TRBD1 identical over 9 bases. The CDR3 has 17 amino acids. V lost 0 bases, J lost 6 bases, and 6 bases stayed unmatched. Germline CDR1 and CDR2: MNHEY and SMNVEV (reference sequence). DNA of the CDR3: TGTGCCAGCAGTTTATCGGGGACAGGGTTACCTAATTCACCCCTCCACTTT. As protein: CASSLSGTGLPNSPLHF.

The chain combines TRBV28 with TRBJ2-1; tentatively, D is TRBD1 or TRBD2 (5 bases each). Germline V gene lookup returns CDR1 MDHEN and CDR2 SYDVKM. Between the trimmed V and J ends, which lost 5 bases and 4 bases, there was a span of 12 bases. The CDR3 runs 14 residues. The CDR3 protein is CASSRGDRYNEQFF. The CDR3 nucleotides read TGTGCCAGCAGTCGAGGGGACCGTTACAATGAGCAGTTCTTC.

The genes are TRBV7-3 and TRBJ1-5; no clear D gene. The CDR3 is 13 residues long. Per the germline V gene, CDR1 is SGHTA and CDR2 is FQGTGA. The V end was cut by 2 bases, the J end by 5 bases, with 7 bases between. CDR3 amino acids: CASSLSPYQPQHF. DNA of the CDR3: TGTGCCAGCAGCTTATCCCCTTATCAGCCCCAGCATTTT.

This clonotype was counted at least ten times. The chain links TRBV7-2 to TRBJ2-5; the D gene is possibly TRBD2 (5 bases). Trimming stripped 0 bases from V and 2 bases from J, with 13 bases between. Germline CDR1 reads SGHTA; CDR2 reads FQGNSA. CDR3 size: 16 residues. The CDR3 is CASSLALVARQETQYF. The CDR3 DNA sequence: TGTGCCAGCAGCTTAGCGTTGGTAGCGCGGCAAGAGACCCAGTACTTC.

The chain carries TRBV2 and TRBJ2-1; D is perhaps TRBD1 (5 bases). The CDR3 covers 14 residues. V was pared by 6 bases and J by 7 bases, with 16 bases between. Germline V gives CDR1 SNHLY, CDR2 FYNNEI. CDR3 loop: CASSFRARRNEQFF. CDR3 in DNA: TGTGCCAGCAGCTTCAGGGCTAGACGTAATGAGCAGTTCTTC.